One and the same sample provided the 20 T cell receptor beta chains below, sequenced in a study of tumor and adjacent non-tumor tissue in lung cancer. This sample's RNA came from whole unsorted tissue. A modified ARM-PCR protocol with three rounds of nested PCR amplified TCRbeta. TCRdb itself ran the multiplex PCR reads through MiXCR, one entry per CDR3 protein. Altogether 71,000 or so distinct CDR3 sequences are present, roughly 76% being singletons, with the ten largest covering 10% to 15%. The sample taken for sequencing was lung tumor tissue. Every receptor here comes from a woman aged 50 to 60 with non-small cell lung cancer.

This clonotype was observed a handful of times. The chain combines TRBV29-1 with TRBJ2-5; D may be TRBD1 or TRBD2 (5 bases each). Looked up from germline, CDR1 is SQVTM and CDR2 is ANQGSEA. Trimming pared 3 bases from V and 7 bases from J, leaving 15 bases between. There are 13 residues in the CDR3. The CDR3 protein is CSVDWHVGVTQYF. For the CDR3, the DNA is TGCAGCGTTGATTGGCATGTGGGGGTGACCCAGTACTTC.

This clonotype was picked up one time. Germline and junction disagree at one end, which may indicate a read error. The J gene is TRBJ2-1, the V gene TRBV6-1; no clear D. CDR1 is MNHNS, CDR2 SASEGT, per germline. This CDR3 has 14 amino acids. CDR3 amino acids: CAATQSASYNEQFF. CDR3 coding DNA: TGTGCCGCGACGCAGTCCGCCTCCTATAATGAGCAGTTCTTC.

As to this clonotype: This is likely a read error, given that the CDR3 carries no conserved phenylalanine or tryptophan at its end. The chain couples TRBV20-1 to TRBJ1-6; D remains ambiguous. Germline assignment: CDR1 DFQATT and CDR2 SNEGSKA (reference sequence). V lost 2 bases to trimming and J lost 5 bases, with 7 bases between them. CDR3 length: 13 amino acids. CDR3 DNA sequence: TGCAGTGCTAGACGACTAGATAATTCACCCCTCCACCTT. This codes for CSARRLDNSPLHL.

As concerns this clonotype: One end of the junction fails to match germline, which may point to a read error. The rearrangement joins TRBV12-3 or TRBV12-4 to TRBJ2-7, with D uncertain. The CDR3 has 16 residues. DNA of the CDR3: TGTGCCGGCAGTACCCGAGTGAGAGACCTACCCTACGAGCATTACTTC. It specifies CAGSTRVRDLPYEHYF.

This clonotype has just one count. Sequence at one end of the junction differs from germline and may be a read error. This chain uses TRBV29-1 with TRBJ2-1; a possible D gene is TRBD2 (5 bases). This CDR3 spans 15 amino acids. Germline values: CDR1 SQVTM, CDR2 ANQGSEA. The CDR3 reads CSAPNDGMDYNEQCF. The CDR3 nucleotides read TGCAGCGCACCAAATGACGGGATGGATTACAATGAGCAGTGCTTC.

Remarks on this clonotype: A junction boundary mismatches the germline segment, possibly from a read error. This chain's CDR3 is CSVILLAGRVGELFF. The CDR3 region has the DNA TGCAGCGTTATTCTCCTGGCGGGAAGGGTCGGGGAACTGTTTTTT. The chain uses TRBV29-1 and TRBJ2-2, with D possibly being TRBD2 (6 bases). CDR3 length equals 15 residues. CDR1 and CDR2 (germline): SQVTM, ANQGSEA.

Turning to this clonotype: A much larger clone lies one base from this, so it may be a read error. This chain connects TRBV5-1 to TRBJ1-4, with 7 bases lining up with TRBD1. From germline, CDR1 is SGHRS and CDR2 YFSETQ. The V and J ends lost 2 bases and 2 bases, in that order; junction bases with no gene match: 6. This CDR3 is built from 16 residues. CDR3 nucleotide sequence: TGCGCCAGCAGCTTCACAGGGGCGGCGACTAATGAAAAACTGTTTTTT. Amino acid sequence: CASSFTGAATNEKLFF.

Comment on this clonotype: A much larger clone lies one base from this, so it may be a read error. CDR3: CASSLLGRRGTEAFF. CDR3 bases: TGTGCCAGCAGCCTCTTAGGACGGCGAGGTACTGAAGCTTTCTTT. The chain links TRBV5-4 to TRBJ1-1; D remains ambiguous. The germline V gene has CDR1 SGHNT and CDR2 YYREEE (reference sequence). Trimming left V 4 bases short and J 5 bases short, with 18 bases between. This CDR3 spans 15 amino acids.

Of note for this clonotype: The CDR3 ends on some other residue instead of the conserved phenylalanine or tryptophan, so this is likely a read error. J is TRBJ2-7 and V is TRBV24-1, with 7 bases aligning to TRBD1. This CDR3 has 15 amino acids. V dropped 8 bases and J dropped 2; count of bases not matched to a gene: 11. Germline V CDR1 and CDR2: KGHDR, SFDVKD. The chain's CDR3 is CATNAGRGPTYEQYL. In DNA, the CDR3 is TGTGCCACCAACGCCGGTAGGGGGCCGACCTACGAGCAGTACTTA.

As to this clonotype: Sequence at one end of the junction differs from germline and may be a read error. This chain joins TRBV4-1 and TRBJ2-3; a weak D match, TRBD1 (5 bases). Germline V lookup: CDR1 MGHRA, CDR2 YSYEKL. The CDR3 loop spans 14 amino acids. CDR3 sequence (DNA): TGCGCCAGCAACCAAGCTGGGCTGACAGATATGCAGTATTTT. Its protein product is CASNQAGLTDMQYF.

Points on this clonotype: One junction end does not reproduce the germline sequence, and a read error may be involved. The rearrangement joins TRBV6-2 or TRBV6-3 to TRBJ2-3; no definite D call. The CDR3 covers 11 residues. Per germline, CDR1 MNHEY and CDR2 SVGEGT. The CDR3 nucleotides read TGTGCCGGCAGTTACTCACATACGCAGTATTTT. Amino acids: CAGSYSHTQYF.

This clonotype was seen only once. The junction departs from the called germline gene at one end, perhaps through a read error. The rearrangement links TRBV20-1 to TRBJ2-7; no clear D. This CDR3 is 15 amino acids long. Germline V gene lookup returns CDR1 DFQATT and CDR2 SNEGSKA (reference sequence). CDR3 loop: CSVRDFRHGDYEQYF. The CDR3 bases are TGCAGTGTTAGAGATTTTCGGCATGGAGATTACGAGCAGTACTTC.

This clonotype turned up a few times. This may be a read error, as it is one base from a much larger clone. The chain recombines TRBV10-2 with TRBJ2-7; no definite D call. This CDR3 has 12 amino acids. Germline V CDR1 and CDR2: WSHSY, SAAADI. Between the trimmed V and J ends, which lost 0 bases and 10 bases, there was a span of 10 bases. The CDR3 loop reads CASSESAGVQYF. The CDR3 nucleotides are TGCGCCAGCAGTGAGTCTGCCGGAGTCCAGTACTTC.

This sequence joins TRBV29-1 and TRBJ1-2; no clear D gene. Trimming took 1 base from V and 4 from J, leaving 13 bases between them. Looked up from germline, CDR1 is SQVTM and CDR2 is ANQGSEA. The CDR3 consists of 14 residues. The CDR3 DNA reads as TGCAGCGTTGAAGTGGAAGGGATGGGCTATGGCTACACCTTC. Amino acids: CSVEVEGMGYGYTF.

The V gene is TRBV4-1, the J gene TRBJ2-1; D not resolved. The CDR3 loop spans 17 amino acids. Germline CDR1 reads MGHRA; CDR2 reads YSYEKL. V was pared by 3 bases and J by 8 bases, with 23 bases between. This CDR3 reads CASSHPWDLLLLHEQFF. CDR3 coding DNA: TGCGCCAGCAGCCACCCCTGGGATTTATTGCTATTGCATGAGCAGTTCTTC.

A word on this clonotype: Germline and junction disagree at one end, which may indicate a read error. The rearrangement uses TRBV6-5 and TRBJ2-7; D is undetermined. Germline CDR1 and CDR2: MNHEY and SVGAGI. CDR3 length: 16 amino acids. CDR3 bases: TGTGACAGCAATTACTCTAAGGGTCCCTTCACCTACGAGCAGTACTTC. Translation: CDSNYSKGPFTYEQYF.

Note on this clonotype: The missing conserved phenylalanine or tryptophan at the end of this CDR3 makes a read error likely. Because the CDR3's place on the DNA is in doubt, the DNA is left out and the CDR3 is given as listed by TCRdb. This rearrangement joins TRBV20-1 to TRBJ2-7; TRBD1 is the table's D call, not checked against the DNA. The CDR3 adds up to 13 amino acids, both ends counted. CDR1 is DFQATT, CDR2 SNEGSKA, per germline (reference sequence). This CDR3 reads CSANGADYYELYL.

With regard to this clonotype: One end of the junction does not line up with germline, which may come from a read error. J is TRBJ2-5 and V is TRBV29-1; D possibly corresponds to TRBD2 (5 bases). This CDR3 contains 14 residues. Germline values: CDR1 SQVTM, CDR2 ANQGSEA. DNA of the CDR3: TGCAGCGGTAAGAGTCAGGAGGATTGGCAGACCCAGCACTTC. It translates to CSGKSQEDWQTQHF.

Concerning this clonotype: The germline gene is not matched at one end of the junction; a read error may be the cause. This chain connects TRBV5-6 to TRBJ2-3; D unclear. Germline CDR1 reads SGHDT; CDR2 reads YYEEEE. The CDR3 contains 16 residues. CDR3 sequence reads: CASSPRFAAVTDTQYF. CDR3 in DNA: TGTGCCAGCAGCCCCAGATTCGCTGCAGTCACAGATACGCAATATTTT.

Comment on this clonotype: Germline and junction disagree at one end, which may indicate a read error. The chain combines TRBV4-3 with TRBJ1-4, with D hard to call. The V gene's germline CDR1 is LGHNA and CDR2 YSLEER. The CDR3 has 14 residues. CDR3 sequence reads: CASSQDLKEEKLFF. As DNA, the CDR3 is TGCGCCAGTAGCCAAGATCTGAAGGAGGAAAAACTGTTTTTT.